This passage covers 4 T cell receptor beta chains from one sample sequenced in a study of OX40 agonist ivuxolimab in advanced cancers. The method was immunoSEQ multiplex PCR; TCRdb's version includes in-frame clones alone and lacks a portion of them. The data show roughly 70,000 clones, about 84% seen once. The specimen comprised CD4+ or CD8+ T cells sorted from blood, sampled in a trial of the OX40 agonist ivuxolimab. These TCRs come from an adult with an advanced solid tumor such as melanoma, head and neck, liver or kidney cancer.

The CDR3 bases are TGTGCCAGCAGCCGGGGACGTATGCAGTTCTTC. It yields the protein CASSRGRMQFF. V gene TRBV6-1 combines with J gene TRBJ2-1; D could derive from TRBD1 or TRBD2 (5 bases each). The CDR3 totals 11 residues. Trimming cost V 6 bases and J 12 bases, with 12 bases left between them. Germline lookup yields CDR1 MNHNS and CDR2 SASEGT.

The rearrangement joins TRBV13 to TRBJ2-5, with 8 bases lining up with TRBD1. V shed 5 bases and J 5 bases; nucleotides not matched to a gene: 4. This CDR3 comprises 13 residues. CDR1 and CDR2 (germline): PRHDT, FYEKMQ (reference sequence). For the CDR3, the DNA is TGTGCCAGCAGCCTCCGACAGGGGGAGACCCAGTACTTC. Encoded protein: CASSLRQGETQYF.

This chain joins TRBV5-1 and TRBJ1-5, with a tentative D call TRBD1 (5 bases). V lost 0 bases and J 4 bases, leaving 8 bases between the germline ends. The germline V gene encodes CDR1 SGHRS and CDR2 YFSETQ. The CDR3 has 14 residues. The CDR3 DNA sequence: TGCGCCAGCAGCTTGGATGGGGGTAATCAGCCCCAGCATTTT. Amino acid sequence: CASSLDGGNQPQHF.

This clone was recorded a few times. This chain links TRBV25-1 with TRBJ1-1; D uncertain. The germline V and J ends were trimmed by 4 bases and 3 bases, with 15 bases remaining between them. Germline values: CDR1 MGHDK, CDR2 SYGVNS. The CDR3 totals 15 residues. CDR3 DNA: TGTGCCAGCAGTGCCTCGTCCCGGGGTGACACTGAAGCTTTCTTT. As protein: CASSASSRGDTEAFF.